Listed below are T cell receptor beta chains from one sample, sequenced in a study of CD8+ T cells in alopecia areata. This table comes from immunoSEQ multiplex PCR, and its TCRdb copy is limited to in-frame clones, with some not included. This table holds about 11,000 clones, roughly 59% found once. The sequenced sample was skin, obtained at week 0. The receptors were sampled from a human donor with alopecia areata. Both conserved end residues are part of each CDR3. A D gene is named only where the DNA matches it firmly. Clone size is given for some rows only: seen once, a few or many times, or a class if the clone is expanded.

abundance: few
j_gene: TRBJ2-7
v_gene: TRBV5-1
d_gene: TRBD2
CDR3aa: CASSLGTSGRARRYEQYF
CDR3nt: TGCGCCAGCAGCTTGGGTACTAGCGGGAGGGCCAGGAGGTACGAGCAGTACTTC

abundance: medium-sized
j_gene: TRBJ1-1
v_gene: TRBV29-1
d_gene: NA
CDR3aa: CSVQNTGAFF
CDR3nt: TGCAGCGTTCAAAACACGGGGGCTTTCTTT

abundance: NA
j_gene: TRBJ1-1
v_gene: TRBV7-2
d_gene: NA
CDR3aa: CASSPIDAAAFF
CDR3nt: TGTGCCAGCAGCCCAATAGACGCGGCGGCTTTCTTT

abundance: few
j_gene: TRBJ1-2
v_gene: TRBV6-6
d_gene: TRBD1
CDR3aa: CASRSGQENYGYTF
CDR3nt: TGTGCCAGCAGATCGGGACAGGAAAACTATGGCTACACCTTC

abundance: few
j_gene: TRBJ1-2
v_gene: TRBV4-1
d_gene: NA
CDR3aa: CASSQRQGNYGYTF
CDR3nt: TGCGCCAGCAGCCAGAGGCAGGGCAACTATGGCTACACCTTC

abundance: few
j_gene: TRBJ2-2
v_gene: TRBV4-3
d_gene: NA
CDR3aa: CASSQVGATGELFF
CDR3nt: TGCGCCAGCAGCCAAGTTGGCGCCACCGGGGAGCTGTTTTTT

abundance: NA
j_gene: TRBJ1-2
v_gene: TRBV6-1
d_gene: NA
CDR3aa: CATTAAANYGYTF
CDR3nt: TGTGCCACCACGGCAGCCGCTAACTATGGCTACACCTTC

abundance: NA
j_gene: TRBJ2-5
v_gene: TRBV19
d_gene: TRBD1
CDR3aa: CASKRGLQIGETQYF
CDR3nt: TGTGCCAGTAAAAGGGGGCTGCAGATCGGAGAGACCCAGTACTTC

abundance: NA
j_gene: TRBJ1-5
v_gene: TRBV10-2
d_gene: NA
CDR3aa: CASSELGGQPQHF
CDR3nt: TGCGCCAGCAGTGAGCTGGGGGGGCAGCCCCAGCATTTT

abundance: NA
j_gene: TRBJ2-6
v_gene: TRBV30
d_gene: NA
CDR3aa: CAWVQGRAGANVLTF
CDR3nt: TGTGCCTGGGTACAGGGCAGGGCTGGGGCCAACGTCCTGACTTTC

abundance: once
j_gene: TRBJ1-3
v_gene: TRBV9
d_gene: NA
CDR3aa: CASSVGPGQLRNTIYF
CDR3nt: TGTGCCAGCAGCGTAGGGCCTGGACAATTAAGAAACACCATATATTTT

abundance: once
j_gene: TRBJ2-7
v_gene: TRBV27
d_gene: TRBD1
CDR3aa: CASSPDRENAYEQYF
CDR3nt: TGTGCCAGCAGTCCGGACAGGGAAAACGCCTACGAGCAGTACTTC

abundance: few
j_gene: TRBJ2-5
v_gene: TRBV7-2
d_gene: NA
CDR3aa: CASSPQGGGKTQYF
CDR3nt: TGTGCCAGCAGCCCCCAGGGAGGGGGGAAGACCCAGTACTTC

abundance: NA
j_gene: TRBJ2-7
v_gene: TRBV6-5
d_gene: NA
CDR3aa: CASSYVREGYEQYF
CDR3nt: TGTGCCAGCAGTTACGTCAGGGAAGGGTACGAGCAGTACTTC

abundance: few
j_gene: TRBJ1-1
v_gene: TRBV7-9
d_gene: NA
CDR3aa: CASSLGQTNTEAFF
CDR3nt: TGTGCCAGCAGCTTAGGACAGACTAACACTGAAGCTTTCTTT